This T cell receptor beta chain was captured by sequencing in a study of T cell responses to AZD1222 COVID-19 vaccine. Of note for this clone: Its antigen is still unknown.

Findings of the study overall: Mostly white British, mostly female donors; authors suggested clonal diversity may be underestimated.

Germline lookup yields CDR1 SNHLY and CDR2 FYNNEI. The CDR3 is made up of 15 amino acids. The J segment lost 4 bases and the V segment lost 6 bases, leaving 4 bases of the junction unmatched. Some clones are missing from TCRdb's copy, which holds only in-frame ones; the method was immunoSEQ multiplex PCR. This sample carries around 150,000 clones, more than 85% of them seen once, and the ten largest clones take about 2.5%. The rearrangement uses TRBV2 and TRBJ2-2; TRBD2 matches 11 bases. The origin of this receptor is an adult in good health. The material was peripheral blood, obtained on day 0 of AZD1222 vaccination. This CDR3 reads CASRSGTSGTGELFF. CDR3 in DNA: TGTGCCAGCAGAAGCGGGACTAGCGGCACCGGGGAGCTGTTTTTT.